This T cell receptor beta chain appears in the sequencing data of a study of T-cell memory formation after mild COVID-19. Across the study: TCR clustering was largely donor specific.

V dropped 1 base and J dropped 3 bases, with 10 bases sitting between them. CDR3 length equals 14 residues. The germline gives CDR1 SGHRS, CDR2 YFSETQ. Using its own MiXCR run on the 5' RACE reads, TCRdb lists one record per CDR3 protein. In the table there are some 490,000 distinct CDR3 sequences, about 20% of which are singletons. This sequence was found in an adult woman who had mild COVID-19 (a few samples of this study predate the infection). Cell type and time point are not known. Sample: PBMCs or a T cell subset sorted from them (not recorded which). This chain uses TRBV5-1 with TRBJ1-1; the D gene is possibly TRBD1 (5 bases). The CDR3 DNA is TGCGCCAGCAGCTTGTCGGGACGTTACACTGAAGCTTTCTTT. Translation gives CASSLSGRYTEAFF.